This entry features one T cell receptor beta chain sequence. Its antigen is unknown. This entry is derived from a study of cytomegalovirus exposure and HLA in healthy donors. Overall study results and limits: When analyzed later, a missense DCLRE1C variant was found to be linked to TCR beta V- and J-gene trimming. Reportedly, fewer N-insertions than the approximately 700-donor mean appeared in an Asian-associated ancestry cluster in a later analysis. A few chains tied to CMV proved CMV antigen-specific in vitro.

It was with 60 Vbeta and 13 Jbeta primers that the PCR ran. Sequencing used immunoSEQ multiplex PCR; TCRdb keeps in-frame clones, though not all of them. The sample includes 100,000 to 120,000 clones, around four fifths of them seen just once. The receptor's source is a woman aged 60 to 75 in good health and CMV-seropositive. The specimen was PBMCs.

This CDR3 is CASKPGGTDTQYF. The CDR3 DNA follows: TGTGCCAGCAAACCAGGGGGCACAGATACGCAGTATTTT. The gene calls are TRBV19 and TRBJ2-3; TRBD1 is a possible D gene (6 bases). Germline lookup yields CDR1 LNHDA and CDR2 SQIVND (reference sequence). CDR3 size: 13 residues. The V end lost 9 bases, the J end lost 1 base, and 11 bases lay between the germline ends.